The 24 T cell receptor beta chains below come from one sample, sequenced in a study of T cell repertoires in cytomegalovirus infection. TCRdb recomputed calls from the reads with MiXCR, one row per CDR3 protein. The sample shows about 360,000 distinct CDR3 sequences, about a sixth of them seen only once. Source material: PBMCs. The receptors here all came from a human donor in good health (CMV status not recorded). Some clones in this sample may be carry-over from other donors' samples.

This clonotype has a handful of counts. The rearrangement joins TRBV20-1 to TRBJ1-5; 7 bases agree with TRBD1. Trimming at V came to 6 bases and at J to 5 bases, leaving 4 bases not matched to a gene. Germline values: CDR1 DFQATT, CDR2 SNEGSKA (reference sequence). The CDR3 is made up of 12 amino acids. CDR3 in DNA: TGCAGTGCCAAAGGGGGCTATCAGCCCCAGCATTTT. Translating it yields CSAKGGYQPQHF.

This clonotype was recorded many times. V gene TRBV7-2 combines with J gene TRBJ2-5; tentatively, D is TRBD2 (5 bases). The CDR3 has 16 residues. The ends were cut back, 1 base at V and 7 bases at J, with 19 bases in the middle. Germline values: CDR1 SGHTA, CDR2 FQGNSA. This chain's CDR3 is CASSLGPRPRGGTQYF. The CDR3 coding sequence is TGTGCCAGCAGCTTAGGGCCTAGACCCAGAGGAGGGACCCAGTACTTC. Variable domain in full (rest from reference TRBV7-2 and TRBJ2-5): GAGVSQSPSNKVTEKGKDVELRCDPISGHTALYWYRQSLGQGLEFLIYFQGNSAPDKSGLPSDRFSAERTGGSVSTLTIQRTQQEDSAVYLCASSLGPRPRGGTQYFGPGTRLLVL.

Only a few counts were recorded for this clonotype. V gene TRBV7-2 combines with J gene TRBJ2-5; TRBD1 matches at 7 bases. Germline CDR1 is SGHTA and CDR2 is FQGNSA. The CDR3 spans 15 residues. Trimming removed 3 bases from V and 3 bases from J; junction bases left unmatched: 7. CDR3 in amino acids: CASSFWDSDKETQYF. In DNA, the CDR3 is TGTGCCAGCAGCTTCTGGGACAGCGATAAAGAGACCCAGTACTTC.

This clonotype was picked up a small number of times. The chain couples TRBV20-1 to TRBJ1-2; D is perhaps TRBD1 (5 bases). V was pared by 0 bases and J by 6 bases, with 14 bases between. Germline CDR1 DFQATT, CDR2 SNEGSKA (reference sequence). This CDR3 is built from 14 residues. CDR3 nucleotide sequence: TGCAGTGCTAGAGATGTGTGGGGGGAAGATGGCTACACCTTC. Protein: CSARDVWGEDGYTF.

The chain employs TRBV11-1 and TRBJ1-1, with D uncertain. Trimming cost V 3 bases and J 1 base, with 12 bases left between them. Germline values: CDR1 SGHAT, CDR2 FQDESV (reference sequence). This CDR3 is built from 15 residues. The CDR3 sequence is CASSLWRGENTEAFF. The CDR3 DNA is TGTGCCAGCAGCTTGTGGCGGGGAGAGAACACTGAAGCTTTCTTT. The full variable domain, rest sourced from reference TRBV11-1 and TRBJ1-1, is EAEVAQSPRYKITEKSQAVAFWCDPISGHATLYWYRQILGQGPELLVQFQDESVVDDSQLPKDRFSAERLKGVDSTLKIQPAELGDSAMYLCASSLWRGENTEAFFGQGTRLTVV.

The chain joins TRBV6-2 or TRBV6-3 to TRBJ1-5; a possible D gene is TRBD1 (5 bases). Deletions cut 5 bases from V and 5 bases from J, with 16 bases between. Looked up from germline, CDR1 is MNHEY and CDR2 is SVGEGT. The CDR3 runs 15 residues. The CDR3 nucleotides read TGTGCCAGCAGTCCGGGACGGTGGATTGATCAGCCCCAGCATTTT. Protein: CASSPGRWIDQPQHF.

This clonotype appeared many times. This sequence joins TRBV6-6 and TRBJ2-7; D perhaps matches TRBD2 (5 bases). Germline V gene lookup returns CDR1 MNHNY and CDR2 SVGAGI (reference sequence). V lost 0 bases to trimming and J lost 3 bases, with 15 bases between them. This CDR3 region has 16 residues. The CDR3 DNA reads TGTGCCAGCAGTTACTCGATAGAAAGCGGCTTCTACGAGCAGTACTTC. It is translated as CASSYSIESGFYEQYF.

There are many counts of this clonotype. This rearrangement joins TRBV7-2 to TRBJ2-7; D gene uncertain. V lost 4 bases to trimming and J lost 2 bases, with 12 bases between them. Per germline, CDR1 SGHTA and CDR2 FQGNSA. The CDR3 is 14 amino acids. CDR3 sequence (DNA): TGTGCCAGCAGCTCCGTGTTGTCTACCTACGAGCAGTACTTC. It encodes CASSSVLSTYEQYF.

This clonotype was seen repeatedly, ten times or more. The chain couples TRBV7-9 to TRBJ2-5; D call uncertain. Germline values: CDR1 SEHNR, CDR2 FQNEAQ (reference sequence). Deletions cut 5 bases from V and 3 bases from J, with 13 bases between. The CDR3 sequence is 14 residues long. CDR3: CASSPPGFKETQYF. CDR3 DNA sequence: TGTGCCAGCAGCCCCCCTGGATTCAAAGAGACCCAGTACTTC.

This clonotype turned up a few times. The chain recombines TRBV7-9 with TRBJ2-1, with 10 bases aligning to TRBD2. The length of the CDR3 is 15 residues. J lost 5 bases, V lost 3 bases, and 4 bases had no gene match. In germline, CDR1 is SEHNR, CDR2 FQNEAQ (reference sequence). CDR3 coding DNA: TGTGCCAGCAGCTTCCGGACTAGCGGTAACAATGAGCAGTTCTTC. Translating it yields CASSFRTSGNNEQFF.

The chain has TRBV5-1 and TRBJ2-2; D tentatively fits TRBD1 or TRBD2 (5 bases each). The ends were cut back, 6 bases at V and 7 bases at J, with 16 bases in the middle. The germline gives CDR1 SGHRS, CDR2 YFSETQ. The CDR3 has 14 residues. CDR3 DNA: TGCGCCAGCAAAGCCGGGGCCGAGGGCGGGGAGCTGTTTTTT. Its protein product is CASKAGAEGGELFF.

This clonotype was observed at least ten times. This chain joins TRBV7-2 and TRBJ1-1, with 8 bases fitting TRBD1. This CDR3 comprises 17 residues. The V gene's germline CDR1 is SGHTA and CDR2 FQGNSA. J lost 7 bases, V lost 2 bases, and 15 bases had no gene match. The CDR3 DNA sequence: TGTGCCAGCAGCTTACCCATCTTGTCACGGACAGGGATTGAAGCTTTCTTT. This encodes CASSLPILSRTGIEAFF.

The chain combines TRBV5-6 with TRBJ2-5; 8 bases align to TRBD1. CDR3 length: 15 amino acids. CDR1 and CDR2 from the germline V gene are SGHDT and YYEEEE. The ends lost 4 bases at V and 5 bases at J; junction bases unmatched: 10. Here the CDR3 reads CASSGGQGPLETQYF. CDR3 DNA: TGTGCCAGCAGCGGAGGACAGGGTCCGCTCGAGACCCAGTACTTC. The full variable domain, with the rest looked up from reference TRBV5-6 and TRBJ2-5, is DAGVTQSPTHLIKTRGQQVTLRCSPKSGHDTVSWYQQALGQGPQFIFQYYEEEERQRGNFPDRFSGHQFPNYSSELNVNALLLGDSALYLCASSGGQGPLETQYFGPGTRLLVL.

The rearrangement joins TRBV23-1 to TRBJ1-5; D call uncertain. TRBV23-1 is reported as an ORF; its role is uncertain. This CDR3 comprises 13 residues. V shed 3 bases and J shed 4 bases, with 7 bases lying between them. The CDR3 DNA sequence: TGCGCCAGCAGTCATGGCCGAAATCAGCCCCAGCATTTT. This translates into CASSHGRNQPQHF.

This clonotype occurred many times. The chain employs TRBV7-2 and TRBJ1-4, with D hard to call. This CDR3 region has 15 residues. With 1 base removed from V and 3 bases from J, the gap between germline ends came to 9 bases. Germline CDR1 is SGHTA and CDR2 is FQGNSA. CDR3 region: CASSLGRVPNEKLFF. The CDR3, as DNA: TGTGCCAGCAGCTTAGGGAGGGTACCTAATGAAAAACTGTTTTTT. The variable domain in full, completed from reference TRBV7-2 and TRBJ1-4, reads GAGVSQSPSNKVTEKGKDVELRCDPISGHTALYWYRQSLGQGLEFLIYFQGNSAPDKSGLPSDRFSAERTGGSVSTLTIQRTQQEDSAVYLCASSLGRVPNEKLFFGSGTQLSVL.

This clonotype has at least ten counts. J is TRBJ1-2 and V is TRBV12-3 or TRBV12-4; TRBD1 is a possible D gene (5 bases). Trimming removed 5 bases from V and 5 bases from J, with 15 bases in between. This CDR3 comprises 14 residues. CDR3 coding DNA: TGTGCCAGCAGTAAGGACACCCCCGAATATGGCTACACCTTC. This codes for CASSKDTPEYGYTF.

This clonotype is a singleton in its sample. The chain recombines TRBV7-2 with TRBJ2-7; no clear D. V was pared by 1 base and J by 7 bases, with 14 bases between. This CDR3 contains 14 residues. Looked up from germline, CDR1 is SGHTA and CDR2 is FQGNSA. The CDR3 region is CASSLVPGPREQYF. The CDR3 bases are TGTGCCAGCAGCTTAGTGCCCGGACCCCGAGAGCAGTACTTC.

This clonotype was picked up a small number of times. This chain connects TRBV11-2 to TRBJ2-3; maybe TRBD2 (7 bases). Germline V lookup: CDR1 SGHAT, CDR2 FQNNGV. The CDR3 loop spans 14 amino acids. V was cut by 0 bases and J by 7 bases, with 11 bases left in between. CDR3 amino acids: CASSLDRGAHTQYF. DNA of the CDR3: TGTGCCAGCAGCTTAGATCGGGGGGCCCATACGCAGTATTTT.

This clonotype has ten or more counts. The chain uses TRBV12-3 or TRBV12-4 and TRBJ2-7; maybe TRBD2 (5 bases). The V gene lost 6 bases and the J gene lost 5 bases, with 8 bases spanning the gap. This CDR3 is built from 11 residues. The CDR3 DNA reads TGTGCCAGCAGCCTAGCCCACGAGCAGTACTTC. Protein product: CASSLAHEQYF.

The chain joins TRBV12-3 or TRBV12-4 to TRBJ1-1; 7 nucleotides match TRBD1. V was clipped by 8 bases and J by 7 bases; unmatched bases: 10. The CDR3 is 13 amino acids. The CDR3 protein is CASQLTGYGEAFF. CDR3 bases: TGTGCCAGCCAGCTGACAGGGTATGGTGAAGCTTTCTTT.

V and J are TRBV20-1 and TRBJ2-2; tentatively, D is TRBD2 (6 bases). Per the germline V gene, CDR1 is DFQATT and CDR2 is SNEGSKA (reference sequence). V lost 6 bases and J lost 1, with 9 bases in between. The CDR3 loop spans 13 amino acids. This CDR3 reads CSAGLENTGELFF. The CDR3 DNA is TGCAGTGCGGGACTTGAGAACACCGGGGAGCTGTTTTTT.

This chain connects TRBV28 to TRBJ2-3; no clear D. This CDR3 has 15 residues. Germline V gives CDR1 MDHEN, CDR2 SYDVKM. The V and J ends lost 5 bases and 0 bases respectively, with 12 bases between them. The chain's CDR3 is CASSPPGLSTDTQYF. As DNA, the CDR3 is TGTGCCAGCAGTCCCCCGGGCCTTAGCACAGATACGCAGTATTTT.

The J gene is TRBJ2-1, the V gene TRBV11-2; possible D gene TRBD2, 5 bases. Trimming left V 8 bases short and J 8 bases short, with 22 bases between. Germline CDR1 and CDR2: SGHAT and FQNNGV. This CDR3 is built from 15 residues. CDR3: CASLDWESGVYEQFF. CDR3 DNA: TGTGCCAGCTTAGATTGGGAGTCCGGGGTCTATGAGCAGTTCTTC.

V usage is TRBV2 and J usage is TRBJ1-6; D might be TRBD1 (5 bases). The CDR3 sequence is 13 residues long. Germline CDR1 is SNHLY and CDR2 is FYNNEI. V shed 7 bases and J shed 6 bases, with 10 bases lying between them. In DNA form, the CDR3 reads TGTGCCAGCACCATGACAGCTAATTCACCCCTCCACTTT. As protein: CASTMTANSPLHF.